This entry features one TCR beta chain sequence. The record originates from a study of T-cell reconstitution after alpha-beta-depleted transplantation in children. Germline V gene data show CDR1 as SNHLY and CDR2 as FYNNEI. V was cut by 3 bases and J by 6 bases, with 8 bases left in between. This CDR3 contains 12 residues. A library of TCRbeta sequences, prepared with unique molecular identifiers, was generated. MiXCR was run by TCRdb on the PCR reads, yielding one entry per CDR3 protein. The repertoire holds approximately 270,000 distinct CDR3 sequences, with about 24% as singletons. The clonotype comes from a female patient aged 2-15 years who had a stem cell transplant for congenital amegakaryocytic thrombocytopenia, so the T cells may come from the graft donor. The sample was PBMCs, mostly from graft donor cells, taken 360 days after TCRalphabeta/CD19-depleted stem cell transplant. This sequence joins TRBV2 and TRBJ1-2, with D unclear. The CDR3 loop reads CASSESMNGYTF. The CDR3 DNA reads as TGTGCCAGCAGTGAGTCCATGAATGGCTACACCTTC.